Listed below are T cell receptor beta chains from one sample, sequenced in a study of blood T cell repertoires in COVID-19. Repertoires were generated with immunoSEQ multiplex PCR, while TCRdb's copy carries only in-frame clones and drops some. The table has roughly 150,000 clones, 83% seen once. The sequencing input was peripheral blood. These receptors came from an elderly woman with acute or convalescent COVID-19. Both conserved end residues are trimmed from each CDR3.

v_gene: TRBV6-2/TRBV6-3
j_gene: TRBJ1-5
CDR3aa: ASSAGRQPQH

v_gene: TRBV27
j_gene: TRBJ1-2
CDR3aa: ASRRQGEGYGYT

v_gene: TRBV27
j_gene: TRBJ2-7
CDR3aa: ASRKIGTYEQY

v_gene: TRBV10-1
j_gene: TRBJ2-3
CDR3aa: ASSVGGQSTDTQY

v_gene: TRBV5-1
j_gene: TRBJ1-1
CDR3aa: ASSEPGGTEAF

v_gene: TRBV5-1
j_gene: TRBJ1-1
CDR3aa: ASSLLDLWSTEAF

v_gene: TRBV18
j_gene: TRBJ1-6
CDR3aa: ASSPGRGNSPLH

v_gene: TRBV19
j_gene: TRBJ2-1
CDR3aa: ASSIGWERPWDEQF

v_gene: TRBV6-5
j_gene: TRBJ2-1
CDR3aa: ASSYLGRQF

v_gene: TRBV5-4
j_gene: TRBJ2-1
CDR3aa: ASSSSGRGDPSNEQF

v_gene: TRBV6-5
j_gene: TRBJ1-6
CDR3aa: ASSPTGDNSPLH

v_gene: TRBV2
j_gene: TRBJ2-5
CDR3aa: ASSETGIQETQY

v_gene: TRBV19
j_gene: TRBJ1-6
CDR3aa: ASSIDLTGNDSPLH

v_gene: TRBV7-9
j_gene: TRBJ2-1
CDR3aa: ASSLGPQGNEQF

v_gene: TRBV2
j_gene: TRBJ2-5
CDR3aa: ASSSGRGGSETQY

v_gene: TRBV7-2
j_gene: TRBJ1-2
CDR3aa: ASSQAREGTNYGYT

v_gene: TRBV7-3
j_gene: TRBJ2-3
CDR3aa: ASSPEAPGTGSRADTQY

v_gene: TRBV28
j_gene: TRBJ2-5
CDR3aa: ASSPTGGQETQY

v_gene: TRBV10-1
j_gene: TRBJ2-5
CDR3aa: ASSETLAGAETQY

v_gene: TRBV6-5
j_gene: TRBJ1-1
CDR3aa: ASSYSTGTMNTEAF

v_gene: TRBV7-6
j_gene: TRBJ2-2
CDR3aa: ASSLVFAGAAGELF

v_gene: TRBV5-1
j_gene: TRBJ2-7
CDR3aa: ASGLEGNYEQY

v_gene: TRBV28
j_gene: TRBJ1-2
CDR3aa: ASSSGTAGLYGYT

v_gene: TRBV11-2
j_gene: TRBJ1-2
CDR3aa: ASSLVVDYGYT

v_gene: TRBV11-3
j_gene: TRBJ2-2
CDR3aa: ASSLAGTGELF

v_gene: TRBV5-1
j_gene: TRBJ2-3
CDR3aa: ASSSGLAGGPTDTQY

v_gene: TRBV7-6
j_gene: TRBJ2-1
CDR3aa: ASSLEGGPNNEQF

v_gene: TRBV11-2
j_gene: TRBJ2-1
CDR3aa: ASSLDLWASRF

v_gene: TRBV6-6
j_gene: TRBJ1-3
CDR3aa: ASSPMTIGTGPLSSGNTIY

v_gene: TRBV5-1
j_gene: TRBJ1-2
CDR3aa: ASSLDGGANYGYT

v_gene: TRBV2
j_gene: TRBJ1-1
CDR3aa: ASSPDRDTEAF

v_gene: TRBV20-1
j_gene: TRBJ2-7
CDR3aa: SAAEGQQY

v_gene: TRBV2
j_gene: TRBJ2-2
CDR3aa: ASSWELAGNTGELF

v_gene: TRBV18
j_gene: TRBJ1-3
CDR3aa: ASSPGSSGNTIY

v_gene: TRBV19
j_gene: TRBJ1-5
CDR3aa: ASKGQPNQPQH

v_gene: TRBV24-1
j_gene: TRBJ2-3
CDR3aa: ATSIEDADTQY

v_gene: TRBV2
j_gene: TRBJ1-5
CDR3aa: ASTKGTGDQPQH

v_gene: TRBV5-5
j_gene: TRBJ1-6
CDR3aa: ASSLGEGDSPLH

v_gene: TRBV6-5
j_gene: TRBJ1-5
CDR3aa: ASSFIGQPQH

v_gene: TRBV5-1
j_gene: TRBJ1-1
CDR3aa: AGSLGQVNTEAF

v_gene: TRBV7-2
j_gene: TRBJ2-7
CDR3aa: ASSSGSEFVGEQY

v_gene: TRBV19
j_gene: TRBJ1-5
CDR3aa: ASSNSQGNQPQH

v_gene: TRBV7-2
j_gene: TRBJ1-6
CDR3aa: ASSFVKDRYNSPLH